These T cell receptor beta chains were read from a single sample in a study of patients and donors after allogeneic stem cell transplantation. TCRdb reprocessed the RT-PCR reads via MiXCR and lists one record per CDR3 protein. The sample shows some 880,000 distinct CDR3 sequences, about a sixth of them seen only once. Material for sequencing was blood, either unsorted or a sorted T cell fraction (not recorded which). Source of these receptors: a human donor who was either an allogeneic HSCT recipient or a stem cell or donor lymphocyte infusion donor (not recorded which). It is not recorded whose cells these are; they may come from a transplant donor. Each CDR3 is given with its conserved first and last residue. A D gene is named only where the DNA matches it firmly. A clone size is listed for some rows: how often the clone was seen (once, few, many), or a class if it is expanded.

DNA	CDR3	size	D	V	J
TGCAGTGCTAGTTCGGCGCGCCAAAAGACCCAGTACTTC	CSASSARQKTQYF	.	.	TRBV20-1	TRBJ2-5
TGCAGTGCTAGCCGGGACAACTACGAGCAGTACTTC	CSASRDNYEQYF	many	.	TRBV20-1	TRBJ2-7
TGCAGTGCTCCCTACGGAGGGAGGGCCCACAATGAGCAGTTCTTC	CSAPYGGRAHNEQFF	few	TRBD2	TRBV20-1	TRBJ2-1
TGTGCCAGCAGTTATAATGGGTTTGATGAAGCTTTCTTT	CASSYNGFDEAFF	.	.	TRBV6-6	TRBJ1-1
TGTGCCAGCCGAAGGGACGGAGCCTACGAGCAGTACTTC	CASRRDGAYEQYF	.	.	TRBV14	TRBJ2-7
TGTGCCAGCAGTCGGCCGGGGGCGGGGAATTCACCCCTCCACTTT	CASSRPGAGNSPLHF	once	.	TRBV6-1	TRBJ1-6
TGCGCCAGCAGCTCGCGGAACTACGAGCAGTACTTC	CASSSRNYEQYF	.	.	TRBV5-1	TRBJ2-7
TGTGCCAGCAGCACATGGACTAGCGGTACAGATACGCAGTATTTT	CASSTWTSGTDTQYF	.	TRBD2	TRBV7-8	TRBJ2-3
TGCGCCAGCAGCTTGGAAGGGAGAGGAGAAAAACTGTTTTTT	CASSLEGRGEKLFF	.	.	TRBV5-1	TRBJ1-4
TGCGCCAGCAGCGACGTCACTGAAGCTTTCTTT	CASSDVTEAFF	few	.	TRBV5-1	TRBJ1-1
TGTGCCAGGGGGACATCACTTAATGAGCAGTTCTTC	CARGTSLNEQFF	.	.	TRBV6-4	TRBJ2-1
TGTGCCACCAGCAGTATTACAGGCACCAAGAGACCCCAGTACTTC	CATSSITGTKRPQYF	.	.	TRBV15	TRBJ2-5
TGTGCCAGCAGCTTATTTGTCGGGAGGGTGGCGTGGAACACCGGGGAGCTGTTTTTT	CASSLFVGRVAWNTGELFF	.	TRBD2	TRBV7-8	TRBJ2-2
TGTGCCAGCAGTTTCGCAAGGCAAGGCGAGCAGTACTTC	CASSFARQGEQYF	few	.	TRBV28	TRBJ2-7
TGCAGCGTTGGTTCGGGGCCCCTGATATTAAACACTGAAGCTTTCTTT	CSVGSGPLILNTEAFF	.	.	TRBV29-1	TRBJ1-1
TGCGCCAGCAGCCCCACCCAGACCTATGAAAAACTGTTTTTT	CASSPTQTYEKLFF	.	.	TRBV4-3	TRBJ1-4
TGTGCCAGTAGTATGAAAGCGGGAGAATTAGAGACCCAGTACTTC	CASSMKAGELETQYF	.	TRBD2	TRBV19	TRBJ2-5
TGCGCCAGCAGCTTGGCCAGGGTTACCGGGACAGGACGCTTCCTAGACTACGAGCAGTACTTC	CASSLARVTGTGRFLDYEQYF	few	TRBD1	TRBV5-1	TRBJ2-7
TGTGCCAGCAGTTTAATCGTGCGGGCTGTACCCCCAGATACGCAGTATTTT	CASSLIVRAVPPDTQYF	few	.	TRBV12-3/TRBV12-4	TRBJ2-3
TGCAGTGCTAGATATGGACACTCCTACGAGCAGTACTTC	CSARYGHSYEQYF	.	.	TRBV20-1	TRBJ2-7
TGTGCCAGCAGTTTGGCGGACAGGCCGCCTTTCCACTATGGCTACACCTTC	CASSLADRPPFHYGYTF	.	TRBD1	TRBV28	TRBJ1-2
TGTGCCAGCAGTGACTTGAGCGGGACCTACAATGAGCAGTTCTTC	CASSDLSGTYNEQFF	few	TRBD2	TRBV25-1	TRBJ2-1